Below, 17 T cell receptor beta chains from the same sample are listed, as sequenced in a study of prognosis after radiotherapy for stage I lung cancer (dated by TCRdb to 2020 to 2023). Data came from an Illumina HiSeq 3000. The TCR beta CDR3 region was amplified from genomic DNA by two rounds of multiplex PCR. The first PCR round used primers specific to each TRBV and TRBJ gene, and the primer sequences were filed in Chinese patent CN105087789A. In-frame beta chains were kept once TCRdb had trimmed the public reads at Q25 with fastp and called clones with MiXCR. Every distinct CDR3 protein forms one entry, paired with its most common genes and DNA. This sample gives some 34,000 distinct CDR3 sequences in total; approximately 29% of them show up just once. The ten largest clones capture 27% of the sample. The sample here was PBMCs, taken before or after stereotactic body radiation therapy (not recorded which). These receptors were obtained from a donor aged 50 or older with non-small cell lung cancer.

This clonotype was seen ten or more times. The V call is TRBV9, the J call TRBJ1-4; weak D call: TRBD1 (5 bases). The CDR3 spans 16 residues. Germline CDR1 and CDR2: SGDLS and YYNGEE. Trimming took 2 bases from V and 3 from J, leaving 14 bases between them. The CDR3, as DNA: TGTGCCAGCAGCGTCGCCTCAGGGTTGGCTAATGAAAAACTGTTTTTT. Translated, it gives CASSVASGLANEKLFF. The full variable domain, in which reference TRBV9 and TRBJ1-4 provide the parts outside the CDR3, is DSGVTQTPKHLITATGQRVTLRCSPRSGDLSVYWYQQSLDQGLQFLIQYYNGEERAKGNILERFSAQQFPDLHSELNLSSLELGDSALYFCASSVASGLANEKLFFGSGTQLSVL.

This clonotype was counted ten times or more. The CDR3 loop reads CASSSQGLNQPQHF. The CDR3, as DNA: TGTGCCAGCAGTTCACAGGGTCTAAATCAGCCCCAGCATTTT. The V gene is TRBV2, the J gene TRBJ1-5, with a weak D call TRBD1 (6 bases). V lost 5 bases to trimming and J lost 4 bases, with 12 bases between them. This CDR3 spans 14 amino acids. Germline V gives CDR1 SNHLY, CDR2 FYNNEI.

This clonotype was seen at least ten times. The rearrangement joins TRBV6-1 to TRBJ1-2; maybe TRBD1 (5 bases). Germline V gene data show CDR1 as MNHNS and CDR2 as SASEGT. The V gene lost 3 bases and the J gene lost 8 bases, with 10 bases spanning the gap. The CDR3 runs 12 residues. The CDR3 spells CASSEPGRGYTF. In DNA, the CDR3 is TGTGCCAGCAGTGAGCCGGGGCGAGGCTACACCTTC.

This rearrangement joins TRBV27 to TRBJ2-5; no clear D. Trimming took 5 bases from V and 2 from J, leaving 15 bases between them. The V gene's germline CDR1 is MNHEY and CDR2 SMNVEV (reference sequence). This CDR3 region has 15 residues. The CDR3 reads CASSPGTRPQETQYF. CDR3 bases: TGTGCCAGCAGTCCCGGTACCAGACCTCAAGAGACCCAGTACTTC.

With respect to this clonotype: It is likely a read error: a sequence one base away is far more abundant. The J gene is TRBJ2-3, the V gene TRBV7-9; 11 bases agree with TRBD2. This CDR3 is 16 amino acids long. Germline V CDR1 and CDR2: SEHNR, FQNEAQ (reference sequence). With 7 bases clipped from V and 2 bases from J, the junction kept 8 bases outside the gene matches. CDR3 bases: TGTGCCAGCATCTCACGACTAGCGGGGTTCACAGATACGCAGTATTTT. This translates into CASISRLAGFTDTQYF.

In this sample, this clonotype turned up many times. The rearrangement uses TRBV24-1 and TRBJ2-1, with a possible D match to TRBD1 (6 bases). V was pared by 5 bases and J by 8 bases, with 15 bases between. This CDR3 comprises 14 residues. CDR1 is KGHDR and CDR2 is SFDVKD in the germline V gene. In DNA form, the CDR3 reads TGTGCCACCAGTGGGCCCAGGGGCTCCCATGAGCAGTTCTTC. Protein: CATSGPRGSHEQFF.

A few counts support this clonotype. This sequence may be a read error, since a much larger clone differs from it by one base. The gene calls are TRBV19 and TRBJ1-5; the match to TRBD1 covers 7 bases. The CDR3 covers 17 residues. After removal of 4 bases from V and 4 bases from J, the junction contained 13 bases not matched to a gene. The germline CDR1 and CDR2 sequences are LNHDA and SQIVND (reference sequence). The CDR3 sequence: CASSTVRGGTSNQPQHF. CDR3 DNA sequence: TGTGCCAGTAGTACAGTCAGGGGGGGGACTTCTAATCAGCCCCAGCATTTT.

The chain is built from TRBV5-1 and TRBJ1-2; no clear D gene. The CDR3 extends over 14 amino acids. Germline values: CDR1 SGHRS, CDR2 YFSETQ. V dropped 0 bases and J dropped 3 bases, with 9 bases sitting between them. The CDR3 bases are TGCGCCAGCAGCTTGGACAGTTGGGACTATGGCTACACCTTC. Protein sequence: CASSLDSWDYGYTF.

This clonotype has a count of ten or more. V gene TRBV20-1 combines with J gene TRBJ1-1; possibly TRBD1 for D (6 bases). V gave up 0 bases and J gave up 4 bases, with 12 bases separating them. Germline V CDR1 and CDR2: DFQATT, SNEGSKA (reference sequence). The CDR3 extends over 14 amino acids. The CDR3 nucleotides are TGCAGTGCTAGAGATCAGGGGAGCGGCACTGAAGCTTTCTTT. Protein: CSARDQGSGTEAFF.

This rearrangement joins TRBV25-1 to TRBJ2-7; tentatively, D is TRBD1 (6 bases). Germline CDR1 MGHDK, CDR2 SYGVNS. The ends were cut back, 5 bases at V and 3 bases at J, with 17 bases in the middle. This CDR3 has 15 residues. The CDR3 loop is CASSPGGGHFYEQYF. The CDR3 DNA sequence: TGTGCCAGCAGTCCTGGTGGGGGACACTTCTACGAGCAGTACTTC.

Regarding this clonotype: With a much larger clone just one base away, this may be a read error. The chain recombines TRBV29-1 with TRBJ1-1; a weak D match, TRBD1 (5 bases). V lost 5 bases to trimming and J lost 5 bases, with 18 bases between them. This CDR3 is 14 amino acids long. In germline, CDR1 is SQVTM, CDR2 ANQGSEA. CDR3 sequence (DNA): TGCAGCGTTTGGGGGAACGGGGAAGATACTGAAGCTTTCTTT. Translation: CSVWGNGEDTEAFF. The variable domain in full, with the rest retrieved from reference TRBV29-1 and TRBJ1-1, is SAVISQKPSRDICQRGTSLTIQCQVDSQVTMMFWYRQQPGQSLTLIATANQGSEATYESGFVIDKFPISRPNLTFSTLTVSNMSPEDSSIYLCSVWGNGEDTEAFFGQGTRLTVV.

Regarding this clonotype: A far larger clone is one base from this, pointing to a likely read error. The chain joins TRBV19 to TRBJ1-6, with D perhaps matching TRBD1 (5 bases). The CDR3 contains 15 residues. CDR1 is LNHDA and CDR2 is SQIVND in the germline V gene (reference sequence). V was shortened by 9 bases and J by 6 bases, with 18 bases between the two germline ends. The DNA for the CDR3 is TGTGCCAGCTCACCACCAGGGCAGTCTAATTCACCCCTCCACTTT. This codes for CASSPPGQSNSPLHF.

This clonotype was picked up many times. The V and J genes are TRBV2 and TRBJ2-7; D call uncertain. V lost 5 bases, J lost 3 bases, and 8 bases lay in between. The CDR3 is 12 amino acids. Germline V CDR1 and CDR2: SNHLY, FYNNEI. CDR3 nucleotides: TGTGCCAGCAGTCCCGCCTACTACGAGCAGTACTTC. Amino acid sequence: CASSPAYYEQYF.

The rearrangement joins TRBV20-1 to TRBJ2-2; D might be TRBD1 or TRBD2, each matching 6 bases. The ends were cut back, 7 bases at V and 6 bases at J, with 21 bases in the middle. The CDR3 has 15 residues. Germline V gene lookup returns CDR1 DFQATT and CDR2 SNEGSKA (reference sequence). CDR3 nucleotide sequence: TGCAGTGTTATAGGGGGGCCTCTTTTGGCCGGGGAGCTGTTTTTT. Its protein is CSVIGGPLLAGELFF.

This clonotype was picked up one time. A far larger clone differs by one base, so this is likely a read error. The conserved phenylalanine or tryptophan is not found at the CDR3 terminus, so this likely reflects a read error. J is TRBJ1-6 and V is TRBV6-4, with D perhaps TRBD1 (5 bases). Germline V gene lookup returns CDR1 MRHNA and CDR2 SNTAGT. This CDR3 comprises 16 residues. The ends were cut back, 3 bases at V and 3 bases at J, with 12 bases in the middle. The CDR3 sequence: CASSEVAGLYNSPLHS. CDR3 sequence (DNA): TGTGCCAGCAGTGAAGTGGCAGGGCTCTATAATTCACCCCTCCACTCT.

This clonotype was found many times. The chain employs TRBV3-1 and TRBJ1-1, with a tentative D call TRBD1 (5 bases). The CDR3 sequence is 15 residues long. V was trimmed by 0 bases and J by 1 base, leaving 9 bases between them. Germline V lookup: CDR1 LGHDT, CDR2 YNNKEL (reference sequence). The CDR3 protein is CASSQDQGGNTEAFF. In DNA form, the CDR3 reads TGTGCCAGCAGCCAAGATCAGGGTGGGAACACTGAAGCTTTCTTT.

The rearrangement uses TRBV6-1 and TRBJ1-6; 7 nucleotides align to TRBD1. This CDR3 is built from 18 residues. Trimming at V came to 7 bases and at J to 0 bases, leaving 12 bases not matched to a gene. CDR1 is MNHNS and CDR2 is SASEGT in the germline V gene. The CDR3 sequence is CASNSDMPGGSYNSPLHF. The CDR3 DNA reads TGTGCCAGCAACTCCGACATGCCAGGGGGCTCCTATAATTCACCCCTCCACTTT.